The 20 T cell receptor beta chains in this list originate from one sample, sequenced in a study of tumor-infiltrating lymphocytes in primary liver carcinoma. TCR beta cDNA came from about 450 ng total RNA, primed with a constant-region primer. It was through three nested multiplex PCR rounds of slightly modified ARM-PCR that TCR beta libraries arose. A C-beta reverse primer and TRBV1-TRBV30 forward primers served in each of the first two PCR rounds, at about 10 cycles apiece. TCRdb fed the multiplex PCR reads into MiXCR, producing one record per CDR3 protein. The sample comprises fewer than 400,000 distinct CDR3 sequences, 65% of which are singletons, and approximately 9% rests with the top ten. RNA was extracted from whole blood without cell sorting, alongside germline DNA. What was sequenced was peripheral blood. The receptors come from a man between 40 and 49 years old with primary liver carcinoma and hepatitis B virus infection.

Worth noting for this clonotype: This is likely a read error, given that the CDR3 carries no conserved phenylalanine or tryptophan at its end. The chain is built from TRBV10-1 and TRBJ2-5; 13 bases align to TRBD2. The junction had 4 bases not matched to a gene; V was cut back by 6 bases and J by 0 bases. Germline values: CDR1 WNHNN, CDR2 SYGVQD (reference sequence). The CDR3 has 16 amino acids. The CDR3 sequence: CASSLGLAGNQETQYL. Written as DNA, the CDR3 is TGCGCCAGCAGCCTGGGACTAGCGGGGAACCAAGAGACCCAGTACTTA.

To note about this clonotype: Since no conserved phenylalanine or tryptophan closes the CDR3, a read error is the likely cause. V is TRBV6-1 and J is TRBJ2-2; 10 nucleotides align to TRBD2. V lost 6 bases, J lost 8 bases, and 15 bases stayed unmatched. The germline gives CDR1 MNHNS, CDR2 SASEGT. The CDR3 consists of 17 residues. CDR3 coding DNA: TGTGCCAGCAGCCAAACCCGTAGCGGGAGGTTCGGAGGGGAGCTGTTTTAT. Protein product: CASSQTRSGRFGGELFY.

Turning to this clonotype: A clone one base away is much larger, so this may be a read error. The CDR3 protein is CASTIGSGGAHNEQFF. CDR3 nucleotide sequence: TGTGCCAGCACCATAGGTAGCGGGGGAGCCCACAATGAGCAGTTCTTC. The chain joins TRBV5-5 to TRBJ2-1, with TRBD2 matching 9 bases. The CDR3 is 16 amino acids. Germline CDR1 reads SGHKS; CDR2 reads YYEKEE (reference sequence). The V segment lost 6 bases and the J segment 5 bases; nucleotides outside the gene matches: 12.

This clonotype was picked up one time. This rearrangement joins TRBV28 to TRBJ1-1; 10 nucleotides agree with TRBD1. Germline CDR1 MDHEN, CDR2 SYDVKM. Trimming took 8 bases from V and 5 from J; bases not matched to a gene: 11. The CDR3 is made up of 15 amino acids. The CDR3 reads CASGPGQGGVTEAFF. The CDR3 region has the DNA TGTGCCAGCGGTCCTGGACAGGGGGGTGTAACTGAAGCTTTCTTT.

On this clonotype: A much larger clone differs by one base, so this may be a read error. The V gene is TRBV5-6, the J gene TRBJ2-7; maybe TRBD2 (6 bases). Between the trimmed V and J ends, which lost 3 bases and 2 bases, there was a span of 18 bases. The CDR3 loop spans 16 amino acids. Looked up from germline, CDR1 is SGHDT and CDR2 is YYEEEE. The CDR3 here is CASSWRSGGKTYEQYF. The CDR3 DNA is TGTGCCAGCAGCTGGCGATCTGGCGGGAAGACCTACGAGCAGTACTTC.

Remarks on this clonotype: A much bigger clone sits one base away, suggesting this may be a read error. The chain links TRBV5-1 to TRBJ2-5, with D tentatively TRBD2 (6 bases). CDR1 is SGHRS and CDR2 is YFSETQ in the germline V gene. Trimming took 4 bases from V and 8 from J, leaving 18 bases between them. The CDR3 has 14 residues. CDR3 sequence (DNA): TGCGCCAGCAGCCCGGGAGAGCAGGGAGATACCCAGTACTTC. It encodes CASSPGEQGDTQYF.

The chain has TRBV12-3 or TRBV12-4 and TRBJ2-1; 8 bases line up with TRBD2. This CDR3 comprises 16 residues. V dropped 3 bases and J dropped 8; count of bases not matched to a gene: 12. The CDR3 spells CASSLGPVTSDDEQFF. CDR3 DNA: TGTGCCAGCAGTTTGGGTCCTGTGACTAGCGACGATGAGCAGTTCTTC.

To note about this clonotype: It may be a read error: a sequence one base away is much more abundant. The rearrangement links TRBV6-5 to TRBJ1-1; D may be TRBD1 (5 bases). There are 14 residues in the CDR3. The germline gives CDR1 MNHEY, CDR2 SVGAGI. The CDR3 coding sequence is TGTGCCACCAGTTACTCCGACTTTAAGGGGAGGGCTTTCTTT. Its translation: CATSYSDFKGRAFF.

This clonotype was detected once. The rearrangement links TRBV28 to TRBJ2-3, with TRBD2 matching over 8 bases. The length of the CDR3 is 16 residues. Germline V lookup: CDR1 MDHEN, CDR2 SYDVKM. V dropped 4 bases and J dropped 0; count of bases not matched to a gene: 6. The CDR3 region has the DNA TGTGCCAGCAGTTCACTAGCGGTATATAGCACAGATACGCAGTATTTT. Protein sequence: CASSSLAVYSTDTQYF.

The chain recombines TRBV6-1 with TRBJ2-3; D is unclear. Looked up from germline, CDR1 is MNHNS and CDR2 is SASEGT. The CDR3 is 11 residues long. V was shortened by 3 bases and J by 5 bases, with 3 bases between the two germline ends. CDR3 nucleotide sequence: TGTGCCAGCAGTGAGATAGATACGCAGTATTTT. It codes for CASSEIDTQYF.

The chain employs TRBV7-9 and TRBJ2-5; 7 positions match TRBD1. Germline V gives CDR1 SEHNR, CDR2 FQNEAQ (reference sequence). This CDR3 comprises 18 residues. V trimming: 6 bases; J trimming: 1 base; junction bases outside the gene matches: 17. CDR3 bases: TGTGCCAGCAGAACATCGGCCGGGACAGTGGGTTTCCAAGAGACCCAGTACTTC. Protein: CASRTSAGTVGFQETQYF.

This clonotype was recorded a few times. The V gene is TRBV6-5, the J gene TRBJ1-5, with 10 bases that match TRBD1. The CDR3 sequence is 15 residues long. After removal of 6 bases from V and 1 base from J, the junction contained 3 bases not matched to a gene. The V gene's germline CDR1 is MNHEY and CDR2 SVGAGI. DNA for the CDR3: TGTGCCAGCAGCAGGACAGGGGGAAGCAATCAGCCCCAGCATTTT. Translated: CASSRTGGSNQPQHF.

The sample holds many counts of this clonotype. The rearrangement links TRBV10-3 to TRBJ2-5, with D unresolved. The V and J ends lost 3 bases and 5 bases respectively, with 16 bases between them. The CDR3 has 15 amino acids. CDR1 is ENHRY and CDR2 is SYGVKD in the germline V gene. CDR3 nucleotide sequence: TGTGCCATCAGTGACGATACAATTGGTGCGGAGACCCAGTACTTC. Protein product: CAISDDTIGAETQYF.

Concerning this clonotype itself: This likely comes from a read error, as the CDR3 has no conserved phenylalanine or tryptophan at its end. J is TRBJ2-7 and V is TRBV28, with D perhaps matching TRBD1 or TRBD2 (5 bases each). There are 15 residues in the CDR3. V was shortened by 6 bases and J by 0 bases, with 15 bases between the two germline ends. Germline V lookup: CDR1 MDHEN, CDR2 SYDVKM. CDR3 loop: CASSTIGALSYEQYL. For the CDR3, the DNA is TGTGCCAGCAGCACCATCGGGGCACTCTCCTACGAGCAGTACCTC.

Ten or more counts support this clonotype. The V gene is TRBV11-2, the J gene TRBJ1-3; D unresolved. Germline loops: CDR1 SGHAT, CDR2 FQNNGV. This CDR3 has 13 residues. V was shortened by 5 bases and J by 2 bases, with 7 bases between the two germline ends. The CDR3 sequence: CASSATTGNTIYF. In nucleotides, the CDR3 is TGTGCCAGCAGCGCAACTACTGGAAACACCATATATTTT.

As to this clonotype: A much larger clonotype is one base distant, so this may be a read error. The rearrangement uses TRBV30 and TRBJ1-1; D may be TRBD1 (5 bases). Germline CDR1 reads GTSNPN; CDR2 reads SVGIG (reference sequence). The CDR3 length is 13 residues. The V and J ends lost 1 base and 6 bases respectively, with 12 bases between them. The CDR3 protein is CAWSASWDAEAFF. The CDR3 bases are TGTGCCTGGAGTGCATCTTGGGACGCTGAAGCTTTCTTT.

This sequence joins TRBV15 and TRBJ2-3; the D gene is possibly TRBD2 (5 bases). Germline assignment: CDR1 LNHNV and CDR2 YYDKDF (reference sequence). The CDR3 is 17 residues long. V lost 2 bases and J lost 1, with 16 bases in between. The CDR3 is CATSRSRSRAGTDTQYF. The DNA for the CDR3 is TGTGCCACCAGCAGATCCCGGTCGAGGGCCGGCACAGATACGCAGTATTTT.

On this clonotype: A much larger clone sits a single nucleotide away, making a read error possible. The genes are TRBV6-1 and TRBJ1-4, with no clear D. With 7 bases removed from V and 4 bases from J, the gap between germline ends came to 16 bases. The CDR3 sequence is 15 residues long. Germline CDR1 and CDR2: MNHNS and SASEGT. The CDR3 reads CASIAWTAHNEKLFF. DNA of the CDR3: TGTGCCAGCATTGCATGGACCGCTCATAATGAAAAACTGTTTTTT.

As regards this clonotype: Germline and junction disagree at one end, which may indicate a read error. The CDR3 spells CTSSLRKIKNIQYF. The CDR3 DNA reads TGTACCAGCAGTCTCCGGAAGATCAAAAACATTCAGTACTTC. The J gene is TRBJ2-4, the V gene TRBV12-3 or TRBV12-4, with D unclear. There are 14 residues in the CDR3.

The rearrangement joins TRBV10-3 to TRBJ1-1; 9 nucleotides line up with TRBD1. V shed 8 bases, J shed 5 bases, and the junction held 6 bases outside the gene matches. CDR1 is ENHRY, CDR2 SYGVKD, per germline. This CDR3 is built from 13 residues. DNA of the CDR3: TGTGCCATCGGGGACAGGGTCGATACTGAAGCTTTCTTT. This sequence encodes CAIGDRVDTEAFF.